This is a list of T cell receptor beta chains from one sample in a study of CD8 T cells in ankylosing spondylitis. One entry per CDR3 protein, called by TCRdb with MiXCR from the 5' RACE reads. Of roughly 670,000 distinct CDR3 sequences listed, around 19% are singletons. Sequencing was performed on blood, either unsorted or a sorted T cell fraction (not recorded which). These receptor sequences come from a male donor with ankylosing spondylitis. Both conserved end residues are part of each CDR3.

TRBJ2-1,TRBV10-3,CAISEERAHEQFF
TRBJ2-4,TRBV7-9,CASSPEGGNIQYF
TRBJ2-3,TRBV7-8,CASSLLAGGKGIDTQYF
TRBJ2-7,TRBV28,CASSAYSGYEQYF
TRBJ2-1,TRBV9,CASSVGLAGSEQFF
TRBJ2-7,TRBV29-1,CSVGDGNSYEQYF
TRBJ2-2,TRBV29-1,CSVEVERGPGELFF
TRBJ2-3,TRBV5-1,CASSLQSRGATDTQYF
TRBJ2-7,TRBV14,CASSTIQTGNYEQYF
TRBJ2-1,TRBV29-1,CSGRGGERSYNEQFF
TRBJ2-2,TRBV15,CATSRAREGTGELFF
TRBJ2-2,TRBV11-3,CASSLIWGNTGELFF
TRBJ2-3,TRBV19,CASNPSGIGDTQYF
TRBJ1-3,TRBV12-3/TRBV12-4,CASSPTRGSGNTIYF
TRBJ2-5,TRBV4-2,CASSQVANQETQYF
TRBJ2-1,TRBV6-5,CASSYSSASGRVF
TRBJ1-2,TRBV6-5,CASSYGRGQSYGYTF
TRBJ2-3,TRBV11-2,CASSLELHVAASGPLQHTDTQYF
TRBJ1-1,TRBV12-3/TRBV12-4,CASSLLRTGGFYAEAFF
TRBJ2-7,TRBV10-3,CAIRDQRATRTYEQYF
TRBJ2-7,TRBV9,CASSGPGTEYEQYF
TRBJ1-2,TRBV5-1,CASSAAGQGMWNGYTF
TRBJ2-7,TRBV11-2,CATRHPDIYEQYF
TRBJ2-4,TRBV7-9,CASSFAGSRNIQYF
TRBJ2-1,TRBV5-4,CASTSGGDHNEQFF
TRBJ2-1,TRBV4-1,CASSHFVSGKGYEQFF
TRBJ1-1,TRBV19,CASSIDGESIISAFF
TRBJ2-3,TRBV4-1,CASSQGLAGGSTDTQYF
TRBJ1-2,TRBV7-2,CASSPRQGFGYTF
TRBJ1-5,TRBV20-1,CSARDQASNQPQHF
TRBJ2-2,TRBV20-1,CSDKAPGDTGELFF
TRBJ2-3,TRBV29-1,CSVAGTGTQYF
TRBJ1-1,TRBV7-6,CASSSTVGRADTEAFF
TRBJ2-3,TRBV29-1,CSVDQGMTDTQYF
TRBJ1-1,TRBV18,CASSPQLTGRTKNTEAFF
TRBJ2-2,TRBV5-1,CASSSGLAGAGELFF
TRBJ2-2,TRBV23-1,CASSQFPPNTGELFF
TRBJ2-2,TRBV5-1,CASSLAPVGNTGELFF
TRBJ1-5,TRBV12-3/TRBV12-4,CASSLKAKGALPQHF
TRBJ2-7,TRBV5-1,CASSLTPGTYEQYF
TRBJ2-2,TRBV6-1,CASSRGQNTGELFF
TRBJ2-7,TRBV29-1,CSVVGTGADYEQYF
TRBJ2-2,TRBV29-1,CSVEGTNPTGELFF
TRBJ2-7,TRBV29-1,CSVEGLAGVHEQYF
TRBJ1-1,TRBV10-3,CASAGQVKDTEAFF
TRBJ2-2,TRBV12-3/TRBV12-4,CASSRTSGGRGELFF
TRBJ2-1,TRBV24-1,CATSDSRGSGNEQFF
TRBJ1-1,TRBV30,CAWSVRGTEAFF
TRBJ2-7,TRBV6-6,CASSLKGESYEQYF
TRBJ2-7,TRBV2,CASSGQRLISYEQYF
TRBJ1-2,TRBV2,CATLLPFHRDRVDGYTF
TRBJ2-1,TRBV4-3,CASSHLLSSYNEQFF
TRBJ1-2,TRBV12-3/TRBV12-4,CASTYQEGHGYTF
TRBJ1-1,TRBV6-1,CATRGGEITEAFF
TRBJ1-2,TRBV2,CATDRWDGYTF
TRBJ2-2,TRBV3-1,CASSQMTSGGTGELFF
TRBJ2-3,TRBV10-3,CAISEINTDTQYF
TRBJ1-1,TRBV29-1,CSVVGGRKMNTEAFF
TRBJ2-3,TRBV5-1,CASCPSGVTRDTQYF